The 5 T cell receptor beta chains listed next were all sequenced from one sample in a study of blood T cell repertoires in COVID-19. The protocol was immunoSEQ multiplex PCR, while the TCRdb copy is restricted to in-frame clones and leaves out a portion. The repertoire holds some 350,000 clones, with approximately 88% as singletons. Material for sequencing was peripheral blood. The receptors come from a woman aged 25 to 45 with COVID-19, enrolled during active disease.

The V gene is TRBV7-6, the J gene TRBJ2-2; TRBD1 is a possible D gene (5 bases). Trimming cost V 5 bases and J 7 bases, with 14 bases left between them. Germline values: CDR1 SGHVS, CDR2 FNYEAQ. The CDR3 runs to 14 residues. The CDR3 is CASSPQDRHGELFF. The CDR3, as DNA: TGTGCCAGCAGCCCACAGGATAGGCACGGGGAGCTGTTTTTT.

The chain has TRBV7-9 and TRBJ2-7, with 7 bases that match TRBD2. The V and J ends lost 3 bases and 6 bases, in that order; junction bases with no gene match: 8. There are 14 residues in the CDR3. The germline V gene encodes CDR1 SEHNR and CDR2 FQNEAQ (reference sequence). For the CDR3, the DNA is TGTGCCAGCAGCTTTGCCGGGGGGAAACGCGAGCAGTACTTC. Translating gives CASSFAGGKREQYF.

The chain employs TRBV28 and TRBJ1-3, with 8 positions matching TRBD1. CDR1 and CDR2 (germline): MDHEN, SYDVKM. The CDR3 totals 22 residues. V was pared by 5 bases and J by 0 bases, with 24 bases of the junction left unmatched. The CDR3 is CASSPPLPLGQGPTSSGNTIYF. DNA for the CDR3: TGTGCCAGCAGTCCTCCATTACCCCTAGGACAGGGACCGACTAGCTCTGGAAACACCATATATTTT.

The V and J genes are TRBV3-1 (or the pseudogene TRBV3-2) and TRBJ2-3, with 7 bases that match TRBD2. The CDR3 contains 16 residues. With V trimmed by 1 base and J by 7 bases, 11 bases remained unmatched. Per germline, CDR1 LGHDT and CDR2 YNNKEL (reference sequence). The CDR3 coding sequence is TGTGCCAGCAGCCAAGTCCTTACGGGAGCGGGATATACGCAGTATTTT. This codes for CASSQVLTGAGYTQYF.

This chain uses TRBV7-8 with TRBJ2-3; D is perhaps TRBD2 (5 bases). The CDR3 runs 15 residues. V was cut by 4 bases and J by 3 bases, with 14 bases left in between. Germline V gene sequence: CDR1 SGHVS, CDR2 FQNEAQ. This chain's CDR3 is CASSSWELGTDTQYF. The DNA for the CDR3 is TGTGCCAGCAGCTCTTGGGAGTTAGGGACAGATACGCAGTATTTT. Supplemented by reference TRBV7-8 and TRBJ2-3, the full variable domain reads GAGVSQSPRYKVAKRGQDVALRCDPISGHVSLFWYQQALGQGPEFLTYFQNEAQLDKSGLPSDRFFAERPEGSVSTLKIQRTQQEDSAVYLCASSSWELGTDTQYFGPGTRLTVL.